Listed below are T cell receptor beta chains from one sample, sequenced in a study of T cells in Graves' hyperthyroidism and ophthalmopathy. TCRdb re-called the multiplex PCR reads with MiXCR, one entry per CDR3 protein. The sample has around 300,000 distinct CDR3 sequences; over 11% are singletons. Sequencing was performed on blood. The receptors originated from a woman aged 25-40 years with Graves' hyperthyroidism. Both conserved end residues are part of each CDR3. D genes are given only for firm matches. Some rows have no size entry. The others give once, few or many, or a class for an expanded clone.

j_call | v_call | d_call | clone_size | cdr3_aa | cdr3_nt
TRBJ2-7 | TRBV10-2 | - | many | CASGPRDYEQYF | TGCGCCAGCGGGCCCCGTGATTACGAGCAGTACTTC
TRBJ2-7 | TRBV28 | TRBD2 | many | CASRRLAGGFEQYF | TGTGCCAGCAGAAGACTAGCGGGAGGGTTCGAGCAGTACTTC
TRBJ1-1 | TRBV6-1 | - | - | CASSEATHTEAFF | TGTGCCAGCAGTGAGGCGACGCACACTGAAGCTTTCTTT
TRBJ2-2 | TRBV30 | - | - | CAWSVTGNRELFF | TGTGCCTGGAGTGTAACCGGGAACCGGGAGCTGTTTTTT
TRBJ2-3 | TRBV7-9 | - | - | CASSLVEGYTQYF | TGTGCCAGCAGCTTAGTTGAGGGTTATACGCAGTATTTT
TRBJ2-7 | TRBV9 | - | - | CASSVAPGLSYEQYF | TGTGCCAGCAGCGTAGCCCCGGGACTTTCCTACGAGCAGTACTTC
TRBJ2-2 | TRBV12-3/TRBV12-4 | - | many | CASRLVNTGELFF | TGTGCCAGCAGGCTAGTAAACACCGGGGAGCTGTTTTTT
TRBJ1-6 | TRBV7-2 | - | few | CASSLLGGVGSPLHF | TGTGCCAGCAGCTTATTAGGGGGGGTTGGATCACCCCTCCACTTT
TRBJ2-7 | TRBV11-2 | - | many | CASSLNSGPYEQYF | TGTGCCAGCAGCTTAAATTCGGGGCCCTACGAGCAGTACTTC
TRBJ2-1 | TRBV7-9 | TRBD2 | - | CASSMGLIFEQFF | TGTGCCAGCAGCATGGGACTAATTTTTGAGCAGTTCTTC
TRBJ2-7 | TRBV20-1 | TRBD2 | many | CSAQGAGGRSEQYF | TGCAGTGCCCAGGGTGCGGGAGGGCGAAGTGAGCAGTACTTC
TRBJ2-7 | TRBV6-1 | - | many | CASSSGGVHYEQYF | TGTGCCAGCAGTTCCGGCGGGGTTCACTACGAGCAGTACTTC
TRBJ2-1 | TRBV24-1 | TRBD1 | many | CATSDLTGTGLGNEQFF | TGTGCCACCAGTGATTTGACCGGGACAGGGCTCGGGAATGAGCAGTTCTTC
TRBJ2-6 | TRBV6-2/TRBV6-3 | - | few | CASSYGEGGTVLTF | TGTGCCAGCAGTTACGGGGAAGGCGGGACCGTCCTGACTTTC
TRBJ1-1 | TRBV24-1 | - | many | CATSGNGRTEAFF | TGTGCCACCAGTGGTAACGGGAGGACTGAAGCTTTCTTT
TRBJ2-3 | TRBV24-1 | - | - | CATAWLDTQYF | TGTGCCACCGCTTGGCTAGATACGCAGTATTTT
TRBJ2-7 | TRBV5-4 | - | - | CASSLGQKKGYEQYF | TGTGCCAGCAGCTTGGGTCAGAAGAAAGGCTACGAGCAGTACTTC
TRBJ1-1 | TRBV28 | - | many | CASSFTFSEAFF | TGTGCCAGCAGTTTTACATTTTCTGAAGCTTTCTTT
TRBJ2-3 | TRBV7-2 | TRBD1 | - | CASSSTGATDTQYF | TGTGCCAGCAGCTCGACAGGGGCCACAGATACGCAGTATTTT
TRBJ1-4 | TRBV20-1 | - | - | CSARSEGSNEKLFF | TGCAGTGCCCGTTCTGAGGGCTCTAATGAAAAACTGTTTTTT
TRBJ1-2 | TRBV27 | - | many | CASSHFGANYGYTF | TGTGCCAGCAGCCACTTCGGAGCTAACTATGGCTACACCTTC
TRBJ1-6 | TRBV12-3/TRBV12-4 | TRBD1 | many | CASSRQGNSPLHF | TGTGCCAGCAGCCGACAGGGCAATTCACCCCTCCACTTT